This note documents a single T cell receptor (beta chain) sequence. The data originate from a study of blood T cell repertoires in COVID-19. Turning to the study itself: The United States, Italy and Spain were the sources of the acute and convalescent COVID-19 samples. From T cells, B-cell-depleted T cells, or PBMCs came the material, which was cDNA or gDNA.

V dropped 7 bases and J dropped 4; count of bases not matched to a gene: 10. From germline, CDR1 is LNHDA and CDR2 SQIVND (reference sequence). The CDR3 is 15 residues long. Authors' analysis steps: The authors estimated nucleated cell counts from reference gene primer amplification. Sequenced by immunoSEQ multiplex PCR; TCRdb stores in-frame clones only, minus some. The DNA gave D and trimming, while V, J and clone size come from that table. The sample shows some 240,000 clones, roughly 80% of them seen only once. This chain connects TRBV19 to TRBJ1-2, with 9 bases lining up with TRBD1. The sequencing sample was made of peripheral blood. This clonotype originated in a woman aged 80 or over with acute or convalescent COVID-19. The CDR3 DNA reads TGTGCCAGTATCCCCCGGGACAGGGCCATCTATGGCTACACCTTC. Its protein product is CASIPRDRAIYGYTF. Drawing the rest from reference TRBV19 and TRBJ1-2, the complete variable domain is DGGITQSPKYLFRKEGQNVTLSCEQNLNHDAMYWYRQDPGQGLRLIYYSQIVNDFQKGDIAEGYSVSREKKESFPLTVTSAQKNPTAFYLCASIPRDRAIYGYTFGSGTRLTVV.